What follows are 26 T cell receptor beta chains derived from one specimen sequenced in a study of blood T cell repertoires in COVID-19. Profiled with immunoSEQ multiplex PCR; TCRdb holds only in-frame clones, not every one. The table includes under 250,000 clones, about four fifths detected once. The source material was peripheral blood. Receptors originate from a woman aged 40 to 55 with acute or convalescent COVID-19.

The V gene is TRBV3-1 (or the pseudogene TRBV3-2), the J gene TRBJ2-3; D remains ambiguous. The V gene lost 0 bases and the J gene lost 5 bases, with 3 bases spanning the gap. The CDR3 runs to 12 residues. Per the germline V gene, CDR1 is LGHDT and CDR2 is YNNKEL (reference sequence). The chain's CDR3 is CASSQDLDTQYF. The CDR3 nucleotides are TGTGCCAGCAGCCAAGATCTAGATACGCAGTATTTT.

The chain is built from TRBV5-1 and TRBJ2-7, with 11 bases that match TRBD2. Looked up from germline, CDR1 is SGHRS and CDR2 is YFSETQ. The CDR3 runs 16 residues. V trimming: 0 bases; J trimming: 1 base; junction bases outside the gene matches: 3. CDR3 nucleotide sequence: TGCGCCAGCAGCTTGGCGACTAGCGGGATTTCCTACGAGCAGTACTTC. Translated, it gives CASSLATSGISYEQYF. Filled out from reference TRBV5-1 and TRBJ2-7, the complete variable domain reads KAGVTQTPRYLIKTRGQQVTLSCSPISGHRSVSWYQQTPGQGLQFLFEYFSETQRNKGNFPGRFSGRQFSNSRSEMNVSTLELGDSALYLCASSLATSGISYEQYFGPGTRLTVT.

The V gene is TRBV3-1 (or the pseudogene TRBV3-2), the J gene TRBJ1-2; 7 bases align to TRBD1. This CDR3 is 14 amino acids long. V shed 2 bases, J shed 4 bases, and the junction held 4 bases outside the gene matches. The V gene's germline CDR1 is LGHDT and CDR2 YNNKEL (reference sequence). The CDR3 loop is CASSQQTGSYGYTF. The CDR3 DNA is TGTGCCAGCAGCCAACAGACAGGGAGCTATGGCTACACCTTC.

V is TRBV27 and J is TRBJ1-1; 9 bases align to TRBD1. The CDR3 is 14 amino acids. The germline V gene has CDR1 MNHEY and CDR2 SMNVEV (reference sequence). Losses at the gene ends were 2 bases for V and 3 bases for J; bases not matched to a gene: 1. The CDR3 sequence: CASSLRTGDTEAFF. Written as DNA, the CDR3 is TGTGCCAGCAGTTTAAGGACAGGGGACACTGAAGCTTTCTTT.

V gene TRBV15 combines with J gene TRBJ1-1; perhaps TRBD1 as D (6 bases). The CDR3 runs to 15 residues. Germline CDR1 is LNHNV and CDR2 is YYDKDF (reference sequence). V was pared by 2 bases and J by 2 bases, with 12 bases between. CDR3 sequence: CATSRPGTPNTEAFF. The CDR3 bases are TGTGCCACCAGCAGACCCGGGACACCCAACACTGAAGCTTTCTTT. The entire variable domain, with the rest obtained from reference TRBV15 and TRBJ1-1, is as follows: DAMVIQNPRYQVTQFGKPVTLSCSQTLNHNVMYWYQQKSSQAPKLLFHYYDKDFNNEADTPDNFQSRRPNTSFCFLDIRSPGLGDTAMYLCATSRPGTPNTEAFFGQGTRLTVV.

This chain uses TRBV6-5 with TRBJ1-1; D gene unclear. Germline V gives CDR1 MNHEY, CDR2 SVGAGI. CDR3 length: 15 residues. V was trimmed by 2 bases and J by 5 bases, leaving 15 bases between them. CDR3 region: CASSYGAGFRTEAFF. In DNA, the CDR3 is TGTGCCAGCAGTTACGGAGCGGGGTTTAGGACTGAAGCTTTCTTT.

The rearrangement links TRBV10-3 to TRBJ1-2, with 7 bases lining up with TRBD1. Germline V gives CDR1 ENHRY, CDR2 SYGVKD. The V and J ends lost 4 bases and 8 bases, in that order; junction bases with no gene match: 7. The CDR3 sequence is 13 residues long. The CDR3 sequence: CAISVDRVSGYTF. CDR3 sequence (DNA): TGTGCCATCAGTGTAGACAGGGTGTCGGGCTACACCTTC.

This clone was observed a few times. The chain is built from TRBV9 and TRBJ2-3; D unclear. Per the germline V gene, CDR1 is SGDLS and CDR2 is YYNGEE. The CDR3 has 12 residues. Trimming took 4 bases from V and 6 from J, leaving 9 bases between them. CDR3 amino acids: CASSTLADTQYF. The CDR3 coding sequence is TGTGCCAGCAGCACGTTAGCTGATACGCAGTATTTT.

The chain has TRBV6-5 and TRBJ2-7; maybe TRBD2 (5 bases). The CDR3 totals 15 residues. The germline V gene has CDR1 MNHEY and CDR2 SVGAGI. Trimming shortened V by 0 bases and J by 0 bases, and 9 bases separated the two germline ends. CDR3 sequence (DNA): TGTGCCAGCAGTTACTCTGCCGGGATCTCCTACGAGCAGTACTTC. It codes for CASSYSAGISYEQYF.

The chain carries TRBV11-2 and TRBJ1-5, with 8 bases aligning to TRBD1. This CDR3 has 15 residues. J lost 2 bases, V lost 3 bases, and 3 bases had no gene match. Germline values: CDR1 SGHAT, CDR2 FQNNGV. This chain's CDR3 is CASSFGQGRNQPQHF. In DNA, the CDR3 is TGTGCCAGCAGCTTTGGACAGGGACGCAATCAGCCCCAGCATTTT.

This clone appeared once. The chain uses TRBV30 and TRBJ2-2; maybe TRBD1 (5 bases). CDR3 length: 14 residues. Germline CDR1 reads GTSNPN; CDR2 reads SVGIG (reference sequence). The germline V and J ends were trimmed by 1 base and 1 base, with 7 bases remaining between them. CDR3 protein: CAWSETVNTGELFF. The CDR3 DNA reads as TGTGCCTGGAGTGAGACAGTGAACACCGGGGAGCTGTTTTTT. Full variable domain (rest looked up from reference TRBV30 and TRBJ2-2): SQTIHQWPATLVQPVGSPLSLECTVEGTSNPNLYWYRQAAGRGLQLLFYSVGIGQISSEVPQNLSASRPQDRQFILSSKKLLLSDSGFYLCAWSETVNTGELFFGEGSRLTVL.

The chain joins TRBV30 to TRBJ2-1, with D possibly TRBD2 on 5 matching bases. Germline CDR1 GTSNPN, CDR2 SVGIG (reference sequence). The germline V and J ends were trimmed by 0 bases and 10 bases, with 10 bases remaining between them. CDR3 length: 12 amino acids. CDR3 in amino acids: CAWSVSRVEQFF. Here the CDR3 DNA reads TGTGCCTGGAGTGTCTCGCGGGTGGAGCAGTTCTTC.

The chain carries TRBV12-3 or TRBV12-4 and TRBJ2-7, with D uncertain. V lost 3 bases to trimming and J lost 6 bases, with 9 bases between them. This CDR3 spans 12 amino acids. The CDR3 DNA sequence: TGTGCCAGCAGTTTCGTCCGGAGCGAGCAGTACTTC. Amino acid sequence: CASSFVRSEQYF.

The CDR3: CSVEDGTGGIYGYTF. Written as DNA, the CDR3 is TGCAGCGTTGAAGACGGGACAGGGGGCATCTATGGCTACACCTTC. This chain connects TRBV29-1 to TRBJ1-2; TRBD1 aligns across 12 bases. CDR1 SQVTM and CDR2 ANQGSEA come from the germline V gene. J was trimmed by 4 bases and V by 0 bases; bases with no gene match: 3. The CDR3 runs to 15 residues.

The rearrangement uses TRBV7-3 and TRBJ1-1; the D gene is possibly TRBD1 (6 bases). The germline V and J ends were trimmed by 0 bases and 8 bases, with 10 bases remaining between them. CDR1 is SGHTA, CDR2 FQGTGA, per germline. The CDR3 has 13 amino acids. The CDR3 DNA sequence: TGTGCCAGCAGCTTAACCCCCGACAGGGAAGCTTTCTTT. Its translation is CASSLTPDREAFF.

The rearrangement uses TRBV6-5 and TRBJ1-1, with 9 bases identical to TRBD1. The germline gives CDR1 MNHEY, CDR2 SVGAGI. With 8 bases clipped from V and 0 bases from J, the junction kept 4 bases outside the gene matches. The CDR3 spans 14 residues. The CDR3 DNA follows: TGTGCCAGCTGGGGGACAGGGCTGAACACTGAAGCTTTCTTT. It codes for CASWGTGLNTEAFF.

This chain's CDR3 is CASSYSDRSDGYTF. For the CDR3, the DNA is TGTGCCAGCAGTTACTCGGACAGGAGCGATGGCTACACCTTC. The chain uses TRBV6-5 and TRBJ1-2; TRBD1 matches at 7 bases. The CDR3 runs to 14 residues. Germline trimming cut 0 bases from V and 6 bases from J; bases unmatched to any gene: 4. Germline V gives CDR1 MNHEY, CDR2 SVGAGI.

This clone occurred a few times. V and J are TRBV18 and TRBJ2-3; weak D call: TRBD2 (6 bases). The CDR3 runs 14 residues. Deletions cut 6 bases from V and 0 bases from J, with 10 bases between. Germline V lookup: CDR1 KGHSH, CDR2 LQKENI. In nucleotides, the CDR3 is TGTGCCAGCTCGCGGAGGGCCAGCACAGATACGCAGTATTTT. This sequence encodes CASSRRASTDTQYF.

CDR3 nucleotide sequence: TGCGCCAGCAGTGAGGCTCTAGGCATTACGGGGAACACCGGGGAGCTGTTTTTT. Translated: CASSEALGITGNTGELFF. The rearrangement joins TRBV10-2 to TRBJ2-2; the D is unclear. The CDR3 consists of 18 residues. From germline, CDR1 is WSHSY and CDR2 SAAADI. The germline V and J ends were trimmed by 2 bases and 1 base, with 17 bases remaining between them.

The chain carries TRBV19 and TRBJ2-7; 8 nucleotides match TRBD1. Germline V gives CDR1 LNHDA, CDR2 SQIVND (reference sequence). The CDR3 extends over 15 amino acids. J lost 3 bases, V lost 6 bases, and 10 bases had no gene match. The DNA for the CDR3 is TGTGCCAGTAGAAGGGAGACAGGGGCTAGCTACGAGCAGTACTTC. It codes for CASRRETGASYEQYF. The variable domain in full, completed from reference TRBV19 and TRBJ2-7, reads DGGITQSPKYLFRKEGQNVTLSCEQNLNHDAMYWYRQDPGQGLRLIYYSQIVNDFQKGDIAEGYSVSREKKESFPLTVTSAQKNPTAFYLCASRRETGASYEQYFGPGTRLTVT.

V usage is TRBV11-3 and J usage is TRBJ2-1, with 9 bases lining up with TRBD1. This CDR3 has 14 amino acids. Trimming cost V 5 bases and J 6 bases; bases outside gene matches: 5. Germline V gives CDR1 SGHNT, CDR2 YENEEA. The CDR3: CASSGDRGSNEQFF. DNA for the CDR3: TGTGCCAGCAGCGGTGACAGGGGGAGCAATGAGCAGTTCTTC.

The chain recombines TRBV5-1 with TRBJ1-3, with D uncertain. This CDR3 has 16 amino acids. Germline assignment: CDR1 SGHRS and CDR2 YFSETQ. V lost 2 bases and J lost 0, with 12 bases in between. CDR3 loop: CASSFDLNLSGNTIYF. In nucleotides, the CDR3 is TGCGCCAGCAGCTTTGACTTGAACCTCTCTGGAAACACCATATATTTT.

The chain couples TRBV7-5 to TRBJ2-5; TRBD2, as called in the table, went unchecked against the DNA. TRBV7-5 is a pseudogene. This CDR3 has 17 amino acids. The CDR3 DNA is TGTGCCAGAAGCTTCGTAACTAGCGGGAGGCCGGGAGAGACCCAGTACTTC. Translating it yields CARSFVTSGRPGETQYF.

The V call is TRBV19, the J call TRBJ1-1, with 7 bases fitting TRBD1. CDR1 LNHDA and CDR2 SQIVND come from the germline V gene (reference sequence). The ends lost 2 bases at V and 8 bases at J; junction bases unmatched: 5. This CDR3 spans 13 amino acids. The CDR3 loop reads CASSIPPTGEAFF. CDR3 DNA sequence: TGTGCCAGTAGTATACCCCCGACAGGGGAAGCTTTCTTT.

The rearrangement joins TRBV10-1 to TRBJ2-1; D may be TRBD1 (5 bases). CDR1 is WNHNN and CDR2 is SYGVQD in the germline V gene (reference sequence). V was trimmed by 1 base and J by 9 bases, leaving 10 bases between them. This CDR3 has 13 residues. The CDR3 reads CASSEFKGPEQFF. The CDR3 bases are TGCGCCAGCAGTGAGTTTAAGGGGCCTGAGCAGTTCTTC.

This sequence joins TRBV5-1 and TRBJ1-5; D is unresolved. CDR3 length equals 14 residues. V lost 5 bases and J lost 4, with 13 bases in between. Germline CDR1 is SGHRS and CDR2 is YFSETQ. DNA for the CDR3: TGCGCCAGCAGTTCCGTTCGGGGTAATCAGCCCCAGCATTTT. It yields the protein CASSSVRGNQPQHF.